This TCR beta chain was recovered during a study of cytomegalovirus exposure and HLA in healthy donors. Study-level findings and limits: Donor immune exposure was known only as CMV serostatus. Overall, 164 TCR beta chains were annotated as cytomegalovirus-associated. In all likelihood, a cluster of highly shared sequence variants was a sequencing artifact.

Note on this clone: What it recognizes is unknown.

The CDR3 covers 15 residues. V shed 4 bases, J shed 4 bases, and the junction held 3 bases outside the gene matches. Germline CDR1 KGHSH, CDR2 LQKENI. This PCR relied on a set of 60 Vbeta primers and 13 Jbeta primers. The protocol was immunoSEQ multiplex PCR, while the TCRdb copy is restricted to in-frame clones and leaves out a portion. The table records under 150,000 clones, approximately 80% of them present only once. The sample consisted of PBMCs. This sequence joins TRBV18 and TRBJ2-7; 14 bases fit TRBD2. The clonotype comes from a woman between 40 and 55 years old in good health and CMV-seropositive. CDR3: CASSQGLAGAYEQYF. As DNA, the CDR3 is TGTGCCAGCTCACAGGGACTAGCGGGAGCTTACGAGCAGTACTTC.